The clone carrying this T cell receptor beta chain was recorded a few times. Its antigen is still unknown. TCR alpha and TCR beta cDNA libraries carrying sample barcodes and UMIs were produced by 5'RACE using constant-segment primers. TCRdb used MiXCR to reprocess the 5' RACE reads, holding one entry per CDR3 protein. The table includes 75,000 to 90,000 distinct CDR3 sequences, around 14% detected once. Germline V gene lookup returns CDR1 KGHSH and CDR2 LQKENI. This CDR3 is 15 amino acids long. V was shortened by 3 bases and J by 4 bases, with 16 bases between the two germline ends. These data come from a study of T-cell memory formation after mild COVID-19. Broader study findings: Contracting CD8+ clones were enriched in EMRA, CD4+ mainly in CM and EM.

The chain combines TRBV18 with TRBJ2-7, with D perhaps matching TRBD2 (6 bases). The sample comprised PBMCs or a T cell subset sorted from them (not recorded which). The TCR originated in an adult woman who had mild COVID-19 (a few samples of this study predate the infection). Cell type and time point are not known. The CDR3 nucleotides are TGTGCCAGCTCACCTGCAAGGGACGGACTATACGAGCAGTACTTC. Translation: CASSPARDGLYEQYF.